This T cell receptor (beta chain) was profiled in a study of OX40 agonist ivuxolimab in advanced cancers. Study-wide background: The study enrolled dose-escalation patients with hepatocellular carcinoma, melanoma, renal cell or head and neck cancer.

Clones were read by immunoSEQ multiplex PCR, and TCRdb kept only the in-frame ones, dropping some. The table has tens of thousands of clones, roughly 80% seen once. V was trimmed by 1 base and J by 2 bases, leaving 12 bases between them. This CDR3 comprises 16 residues. Germline CDR1 SGHVS, CDR2 FNYEAQ. To note about this clone: Antigen specificity is unknown.

Study-wide findings and caveats: No antigen was identified for the clonally expanded peripheral T cells. Relatively little clonal expansion, among the lowest observed, appeared in partial responders at 0.1-3.0 mg/kg.

This clonotype originated in an adult with an advanced solid tumor such as melanoma, head and neck, liver or kidney cancer. The gene calls are TRBV7-6 and TRBJ1-5, with a possible D match to TRBD1 (5 bases). The specimen was CD4+ or CD8+ T cells sorted from blood, collected in a trial of the OX40 agonist ivuxolimab. The CDR3, as DNA: TGTGCCAGCAGCTTAGGAGCAGGGAAGGGCAATCAGCCCCAGCATTTT. It specifies CASSLGAGKGNQPQHF.